These 19 T cell receptor beta chains were sequenced from one sample in a study of CD4 T cells in relation to SARS-CoV-2 and coronaviruses. These receptors lack a known antigen. The protocol was immunoSEQ multiplex PCR, while the TCRdb copy is restricted to in-frame clones and leaves out a portion. The sample lists about 36,000 clones, about four fifths occurring once. Sequenced material: naive CD4+ T cells from PBMCs, cultured in vitro. Noted subset: naive CD4+ T cells isolated by negative enrichment. The receptor source for this set is an adult with COVID-19.

This sequence joins TRBV5-1 and TRBJ2-7; no clear D gene. There are 16 residues in the CDR3. The germline CDR1 and CDR2 sequences are SGHRS and YFSETQ. V was pared by 0 bases and J by 0 bases, with 13 bases between. CDR3 nucleotides: TGCGCCAGCAGCTTGGTGGGTCCAGGTTTCTCCTACGAGCAGTACTTC. Protein product: CASSLVGPGFSYEQYF. The full variable domain, rest sourced from reference TRBV5-1 and TRBJ2-7, is KAGVTQTPRYLIKTRGQQVTLSCSPISGHRSVSWYQQTPGQGLQFLFEYFSETQRNKGNFPGRFSGRQFSNSRSEMNVSTLELGDSALYLCASSLVGPGFSYEQYFGPGTRLTVT.

The chain combines TRBV2 with TRBJ2-7; 12 bases are shared with TRBD1. The CDR3 spans 15 residues. Trimming took 5 bases from V and 4 from J; bases not matched to a gene: 6. Germline CDR1 and CDR2: SNHLY and FYNNEI. DNA of the CDR3: TGTGCCAGCAGTCCCCGGGACAGGGGGCGTTACGAGCAGTACTTC. Translation: CASSPRDRGRYEQYF.

This clone has only a few counts. The chain combines TRBV2 with TRBJ1-5; 12 bases agree with TRBD1. The CDR3 has 14 residues. Trimming cost V 6 bases and J 6 bases; bases outside gene matches: 3. The germline gives CDR1 SNHLY, CDR2 FYNNEI. CDR3 loop: CASSGTGGSQPQHF. CDR3 sequence (DNA): TGTGCCAGCAGCGGGACAGGGGGCTCTCAGCCCCAGCATTTT.

The chain links TRBV12-3 or TRBV12-4 to TRBJ2-7; TRBD1 is a possible D gene (6 bases). Deletions cut 6 bases from V and 5 bases from J, with 14 bases between. This CDR3 region has 13 residues. CDR3 amino acids: CASRHRAAHEQYF. For the CDR3, the DNA is TGTGCCAGCAGACACAGGGCCGCCCACGAGCAGTACTTC.

The chain uses TRBV4-1 and TRBJ2-7; tentative D call: TRBD1 (6 bases). V shed 1 base and J shed 3 bases, with 16 bases lying between them. Germline V CDR1 and CDR2: MGHRA, YSYEKL. This CDR3 region has 16 residues. CDR3 sequence: CASSQAPSRGDYEQYF. DNA for the CDR3: TGCGCCAGCAGCCAAGCACCTAGCAGGGGCGACTACGAGCAGTACTTC.

The V and J genes are TRBV19 and TRBJ2-5; D not certain. Germline V gene sequence: CDR1 LNHDA, CDR2 SQIVND (reference sequence). V lost 6 bases to trimming and J lost 5 bases, with 13 bases between them. This CDR3 is built from 13 residues. CDR3 coding DNA: TGTGCCAGTAGCCGCCAACTTCAGGAGACCCAGTACTTC. Protein: CASSRQLQETQYF.

This clone was seen just once. The J gene is TRBJ2-1, the V gene TRBV5-6, with 10 bases aligning to TRBD2. Germline CDR1 and CDR2: SGHDT and YYEEEE. Trimming at V came to 2 bases and at J to 6 bases, leaving 11 bases not matched to a gene. The CDR3 runs to 17 residues. The CDR3 here is CASSFLSRAGGPNEQFF. CDR3 nucleotides: TGTGCCAGCAGCTTTCTAAGTCGAGCGGGAGGGCCCAATGAGCAGTTCTTC.

The V and J genes are TRBV5-1 and TRBJ2-7, with 7 bases that match TRBD2. The germline gives CDR1 SGHRS, CDR2 YFSETQ. J lost 3 bases, V lost 4 bases, and 4 bases had no gene match. The CDR3 is 13 residues long. CDR3: CASSRDYVYEQYF. CDR3 nucleotides: TGCGCCAGCAGCCGGGACTACGTCTACGAGCAGTACTTC.

The J gene is TRBJ2-1, the V gene TRBV20-1; tentative D call: TRBD2 (5 bases). Trimming took off 3 bases at V and 12 bases at J, with 15 bases between the two ends. The CDR3 spans 12 residues. Germline V gene lookup returns CDR1 DFQATT and CDR2 SNEGSKA (reference sequence). Here the CDR3 reads CSASKQTIRQFF. In DNA, the CDR3 is TGCAGTGCTAGTAAGCAGACTATCCGGCAGTTCTTC.

V usage is TRBV9 and J usage is TRBJ2-2; 11 nucleotides agree with TRBD2. J lost 1 base, V lost 4 bases, and 6 bases had no gene match. The CDR3 extends over 17 amino acids. Germline V gene sequence: CDR1 SGDLS, CDR2 YYNGEE. In DNA, the CDR3 is TGTGCCAGCAGCACCCGACTAGCGGGAATGAACACCGGGGAGCTGTTTTTT. Protein: CASSTRLAGMNTGELFF.

The rearrangement joins TRBV6-5 to TRBJ2-1; no reliable D call. Looked up from germline, CDR1 is MNHEY and CDR2 is SVGAGI. This CDR3 contains 15 residues. Trimming shortened V by 6 bases and J by 3 bases, and 15 bases separated the two germline ends. The CDR3 protein is CASSTPGGSYNEQFF. The CDR3 DNA sequence: TGTGCCAGCAGCACCCCGGGCGGAAGCTACAATGAGCAGTTCTTC.

This clone showed up just a few times. V and J are TRBV5-1 and TRBJ2-2; D remains ambiguous. Trimming stripped 3 bases from V and 0 bases from J, with 12 bases between. The CDR3 has 16 amino acids. Germline V lookup: CDR1 SGHRS, CDR2 YFSETQ. CDR3 protein: CASSWSAVANTGELFF. CDR3 bases: TGCGCCAGCAGCTGGTCGGCGGTCGCGAACACCGGGGAGCTGTTTTTT.

This chain joins TRBV7-3 and TRBJ2-1; the D is unclear. Per the germline V gene, CDR1 is SGHTA and CDR2 is FQGTGA. Trimming shortened V by 5 bases and J by 0 bases, and 20 bases separated the two germline ends. There are 18 residues in the CDR3. CDR3 nucleotides: TGTGCCAGCAGCCGTACCGCTAGTCGGATTAGCTCCTACAATGAGCAGTTCTTC. This sequence encodes CASSRTASRISSYNEQFF.

The chain joins TRBV12-5 to TRBJ2-1; 7 bases map to TRBD2. The CDR3 covers 15 residues. Looked up from germline, CDR1 is LGHNT and CDR2 is FRNRAP. The trim removed 6 bases at V and 0 bases at J, leaving 5 bases unmatched. In DNA form, the CDR3 reads TGTGCTAGTGGGATCAGCGGGGACTCCTACAATGAGCAGTTCTTC. Protein product: CASGISGDSYNEQFF.

This clone has a single count. The V call is TRBV24-1, the J call TRBJ2-2; a possible D gene is TRBD1 (6 bases). V dropped 1 base and J dropped 1 base, with 12 bases sitting between them. This CDR3 has 17 amino acids. CDR1 and CDR2 from the germline V gene are KGHDR and SFDVKD. The CDR3 nucleotides are TGTGCCACCAGTGATTTTCGATTACAGGGGAACACCGGGGAGCTGTTTTTT. Protein product: CATSDFRLQGNTGELFF.

This chain uses TRBV7-8 with TRBJ2-1; 8 positions match TRBD2. Trimming at V came to 4 bases and at J to 5 bases, leaving 7 bases not matched to a gene. The germline gives CDR1 SGHVS, CDR2 FQNEAQ. The CDR3 has 15 amino acids. The CDR3, as DNA: TGTGCCAGCAGCTCGTTAGCGGGGTACAACAATGAGCAGTTCTTC. Translation gives CASSSLAGYNNEQFF.

This clone was counted between two and nine times. The chain links TRBV5-1 to TRBJ1-2; perhaps TRBD1 as D (5 bases). Germline V gives CDR1 SGHRS, CDR2 YFSETQ. Between the trimmed V and J ends, which lost 0 bases and 7 bases, there was a span of 10 bases. This CDR3 is 13 amino acids long. For the CDR3, the DNA is TGCGCCAGCAGCTTGGAGGCAGGGTCTGGCTACACCTTC. Translation: CASSLEAGSGYTF.

The V gene is TRBV27, the J gene TRBJ1-2, with D perhaps TRBD1 (6 bases). V lost 5 bases and J 3 bases, leaving 25 bases between the germline ends. The CDR3 has 18 amino acids. Germline-derived CDR1 and CDR2 are MNHEY and SMNVEV (reference sequence). CDR3 nucleotide sequence: TGTGCCAGCAGTCCGAGAAAGCCCCACGGACAGAGTTACTATGGCTACACCTTC. Residues: CASSPRKPHGQSYYGYTF.

This CDR3 reads CASRLTGGNSPLHF. For the CDR3, the DNA is TGTGCCAGCAGGCTGACAGGGGGGAATTCACCCCTCCACTTT. This chain connects TRBV11-2 to TRBJ1-6; 9 bases line up with TRBD1. The V and J ends lost 6 bases and 7 bases, in that order; junction bases with no gene match: 4. The CDR3 is made up of 14 amino acids. In germline, CDR1 is SGHAT, CDR2 FQNNGV.